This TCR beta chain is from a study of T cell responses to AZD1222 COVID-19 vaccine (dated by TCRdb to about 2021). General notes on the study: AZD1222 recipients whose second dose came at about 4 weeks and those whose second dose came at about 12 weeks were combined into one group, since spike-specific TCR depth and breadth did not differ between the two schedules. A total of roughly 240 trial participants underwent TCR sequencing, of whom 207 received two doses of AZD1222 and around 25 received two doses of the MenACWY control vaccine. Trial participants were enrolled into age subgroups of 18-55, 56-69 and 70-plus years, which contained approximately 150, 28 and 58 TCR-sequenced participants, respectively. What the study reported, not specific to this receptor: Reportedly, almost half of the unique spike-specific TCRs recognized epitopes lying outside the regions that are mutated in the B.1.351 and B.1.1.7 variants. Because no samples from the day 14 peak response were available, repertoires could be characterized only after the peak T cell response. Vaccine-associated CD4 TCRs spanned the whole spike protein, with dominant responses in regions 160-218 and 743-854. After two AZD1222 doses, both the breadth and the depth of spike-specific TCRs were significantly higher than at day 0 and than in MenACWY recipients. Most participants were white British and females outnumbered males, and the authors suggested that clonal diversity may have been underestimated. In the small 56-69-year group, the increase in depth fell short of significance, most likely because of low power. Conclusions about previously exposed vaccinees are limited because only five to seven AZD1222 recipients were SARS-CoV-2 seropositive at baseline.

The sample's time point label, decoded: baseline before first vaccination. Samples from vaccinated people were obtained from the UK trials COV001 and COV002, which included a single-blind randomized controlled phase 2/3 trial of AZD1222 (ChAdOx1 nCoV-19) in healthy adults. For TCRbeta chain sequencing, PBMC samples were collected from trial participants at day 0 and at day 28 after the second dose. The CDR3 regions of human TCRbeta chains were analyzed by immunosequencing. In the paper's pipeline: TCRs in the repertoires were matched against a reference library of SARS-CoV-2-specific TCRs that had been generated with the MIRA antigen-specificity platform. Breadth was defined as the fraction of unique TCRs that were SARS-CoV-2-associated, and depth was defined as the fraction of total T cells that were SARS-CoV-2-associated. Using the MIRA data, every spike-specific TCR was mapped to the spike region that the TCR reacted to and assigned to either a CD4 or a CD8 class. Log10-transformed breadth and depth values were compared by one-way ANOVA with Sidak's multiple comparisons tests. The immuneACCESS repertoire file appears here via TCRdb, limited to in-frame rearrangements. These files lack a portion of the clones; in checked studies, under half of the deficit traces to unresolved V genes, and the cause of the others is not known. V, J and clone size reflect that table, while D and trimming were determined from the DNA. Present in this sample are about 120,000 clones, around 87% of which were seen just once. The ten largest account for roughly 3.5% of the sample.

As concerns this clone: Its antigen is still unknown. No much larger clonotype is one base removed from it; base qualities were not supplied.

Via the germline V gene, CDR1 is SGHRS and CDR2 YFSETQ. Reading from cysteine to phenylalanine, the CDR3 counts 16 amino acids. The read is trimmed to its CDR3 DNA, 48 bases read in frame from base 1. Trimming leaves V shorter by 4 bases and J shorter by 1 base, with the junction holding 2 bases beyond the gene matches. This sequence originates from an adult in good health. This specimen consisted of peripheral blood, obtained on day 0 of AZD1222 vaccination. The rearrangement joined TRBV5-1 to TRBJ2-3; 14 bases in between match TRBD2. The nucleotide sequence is TGCGCCAGCAGCGGGGGACTAGCGGGGGGCACAGATACGCAGTATTTT. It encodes CASSGGLAGGTDTQYF.